The 26 T cell receptor beta chains below all came from one sample that was sequenced in a study of cytomegalovirus exposure and HLA in healthy donors. The PCR contained 60 Vbeta and 13 Jbeta primers. The assay was immunoSEQ multiplex PCR, and TCRdb's table has in-frame clones only and misses some. The sample carries 200,000 to 250,000 clones, about 72% recorded once. The sequenced material came from PBMCs. These receptors all come from a male donor in good health and CMV-seronegative.

The chain carries TRBV2 and TRBJ2-7; D unresolved. Per the germline V gene, CDR1 is SNHLY and CDR2 is FYNNEI. This CDR3 has 13 residues. V lost 1 base and J lost 2, with 6 bases in between. The CDR3 protein is CASSEEQPYEQYF. The CDR3 DNA is TGTGCCAGCAGTGAAGAGCAACCCTACGAGCAGTACTTC.

This chain links TRBV2 with TRBJ2-7, with 14 nucleotides matching TRBD2. The CDR3 runs 16 residues. The V gene's germline CDR1 is SNHLY and CDR2 FYNNEI. V lost 3 bases, J lost 2 bases, and 3 bases stayed unmatched. The CDR3 spells CASSEGLAGATYEQYF. The CDR3 DNA sequence: TGTGCCAGCAGTGAGGGACTAGCGGGAGCGACCTACGAGCAGTACTTC.

A single count supports this clone. This chain joins TRBV7-3 and TRBJ1-1; 10 bases agree with TRBD1. CDR3 length equals 15 residues. The trim removed 1 base at V and 6 bases at J, leaving 5 bases unmatched. CDR1 and CDR2 (germline): SGHTA, FQGTGA. DNA for the CDR3: TGTGCCAGCAGCTTAAGAGGGACAGGGGTCTCTGAAGCTTTCTTT. This gives the protein CASSLRGTGVSEAFF. Supplemented by reference TRBV7-3 and TRBJ1-1, the full variable domain reads GAGVSQTPSNKVTEKGKYVELRCDPISGHTALYWYRQSLGQGPEFLIYFQGTGAADDSGLPNDRFFAVRPEGSVSTLKIQRTERGDSAVYLCASSLRGTGVSEAFFGQGTRLTVV.

This clone was found a few times. The chain links TRBV18 to TRBJ1-5, with TRBD1 matching over 7 bases. The V and J ends lost 3 bases and 0 bases, in that order; junction bases with no gene match: 8. The CDR3 totals 17 residues. The germline V gene encodes CDR1 KGHSH and CDR2 LQKENI. CDR3 coding DNA: TGTGCCAGCTCACCGGGACAGACGATTCTTAGCAATCAGCCCCAGCATTTT. This gives the protein CASSPGQTILSNQPQHF.

This chain connects TRBV7-2 to TRBJ1-2; D perhaps matches TRBD1 (5 bases). Trimming stripped 7 bases from V and 3 bases from J, with 12 bases between. CDR1 and CDR2 (germline): SGHTA, FQGNSA. The CDR3 spans 13 residues. The CDR3 region is CASTPGGYYGYTF. The CDR3 bases are TGTGCCAGCACCCCGGGGGGGTACTATGGCTACACCTTC.

The chain employs TRBV6-1 and TRBJ2-1; D unresolved. The ends were cut back, 6 bases at V and 10 bases at J, with 16 bases in the middle. CDR1 is MNHNS and CDR2 is SASEGT in the germline V gene. This CDR3 is built from 13 residues. In DNA, the CDR3 is TGTGCCAGCAGCTCACCCGACCTAGAGGAGCAGTTCTTC. This gives the protein CASSSPDLEEQFF.

V usage is TRBV19 and J usage is TRBJ2-7; D is possibly TRBD2 (6 bases). Germline V gives CDR1 LNHDA, CDR2 SQIVND (reference sequence). Trimming pared 4 bases from V and 5 bases from J, leaving 9 bases between. This CDR3 has 12 amino acids. Here the CDR3 reads CASSSSGDEQYF. CDR3 DNA: TGTGCCAGTAGTAGTTCGGGGGACGAGCAGTACTTC.

The V and J genes are TRBV2 and TRBJ1-3, with TRBD1 matching over 8 bases. CDR1 SNHLY and CDR2 FYNNEI come from the germline V gene. The CDR3 spans 15 residues. The V and J ends lost 5 bases and 4 bases, in that order; junction bases with no gene match: 7. The chain's CDR3 is CASSQQTGVGNTIYF. The CDR3, as DNA: TGTGCCAGCAGTCAGCAGACAGGGGTCGGAAACACCATATATTTT. The entire variable domain, with the rest obtained from reference TRBV2 and TRBJ1-3, is as follows: EPEVTQTPSHQVTQMGQEVILRCVPISNHLYFYWYRQILGQKVEFLVSFYNNEISEKSEIFDDQFSVERPDGSNFTLKIRSTKLEDSAMYFCASSQQTGVGNTIYFGEGSWLTVV.

The chain carries TRBV15 and TRBJ2-7, with 7 bases matching TRBD2. In germline, CDR1 is LNHNV, CDR2 YYDKDF (reference sequence). The CDR3 consists of 15 residues. The V and J ends lost 0 bases and 5 bases, in that order; junction bases with no gene match: 7. CDR3: CATSREVIAGHEQYF. CDR3 nucleotide sequence: TGTGCCACCAGCAGAGAGGTGATAGCGGGCCACGAGCAGTACTTC.

This chain joins TRBV6-1 and TRBJ2-5; maybe TRBD2 (6 bases). The J call may be in error: the DNA end matches TRBJ2-7 better. Germline V gene lookup returns CDR1 MNHNS and CDR2 SASEGT. The CDR3 is 14 residues long. The CDR3 is CASSVSSDSYEQYF. The CDR3 DNA reads as TGTGCCAGCAGTGTTTCTAGCGACTCCTACGAGCAGTACTTC.

The V call is TRBV6-5, the J call TRBJ1-2, with D possibly TRBD1 on 5 matching bases. This CDR3 contains 14 residues. Looked up from germline, CDR1 is MNHEY and CDR2 is SVGAGI. Trimming took 5 bases from V and 6 from J, leaving 16 bases between them. The chain's CDR3 is CASSALGGVDGYTF. In DNA form, the CDR3 reads TGTGCCAGCAGTGCCTTGGGAGGGGTGGATGGCTACACCTTC.

The chain links TRBV23-1 to TRBJ1-5, with 7 bases that match TRBD1. TRBV23-1 is noted as an ORF with a role that remains uncertain. The CDR3 spans 16 residues. The trim removed 4 bases at V and 4 bases at J, leaving 10 bases unmatched. The CDR3 loop is CASSLVLDRANQPQHF. The CDR3 region has the DNA TGCGCCAGCAGTCTAGTTCTTGACAGGGCAAATCAGCCCCAGCATTTT.

In nucleotides, the CDR3 is TGCGCCAGCAGTGAGTCCGCGACGGGGAACACTGAAGCTTTCTTT. It codes for CASSESATGNTEAFF. The V call is TRBV10-1, the J call TRBJ1-1; no firm D call. The V end lost 0 bases, the J end lost 1 base, and 9 bases lay between the germline ends. The CDR3 spans 15 residues. Germline loops: CDR1 WNHNN, CDR2 SYGVQD (reference sequence).

This clone occurred once. The chain recombines TRBV5-4 with TRBJ1-1; 8 bases fit TRBD1. The germline V gene has CDR1 SGHNT and CDR2 YYREEE (reference sequence). The CDR3 extends over 15 amino acids. J was trimmed by 3 bases and V by 4 bases; bases with no gene match: 8. The CDR3 nucleotides read TGTGCCAGCAGCCCAGGGGGCAGGGGGGACACTGAAGCTTTCTTT. This encodes CASSPGGRGDTEAFF.

This chain joins TRBV6-5 and TRBJ2-1; TRBD1 agrees at 7 bases. V gave up 2 bases and J gave up 7 bases; unmatched junction bases: 11. The CDR3 extends over 16 amino acids. Germline V gives CDR1 MNHEY, CDR2 SVGAGI. CDR3 coding DNA: TGTGCCAGCAGTTACAACACAGGGGTCCCGGATAATGAGCAGTTCTTC. Translated, it gives CASSYNTGVPDNEQFF.

The chain carries TRBV19 and TRBJ2-7, with TRBD1 identical over 8 bases. J gave up 10 bases and V 2 bases, and 10 bases lay outside the gene matches. The V gene's germline CDR1 is LNHDA and CDR2 SQIVND (reference sequence). CDR3 size: 14 residues. This CDR3 is CASSITPVDRDQYF. CDR3 DNA sequence: TGTGCCAGTAGTATAACCCCGGTGGACAGGGATCAGTACTTC. Supplemented by reference TRBV19 and TRBJ2-7, the full variable domain reads DGGITQSPKYLFRKEGQNVTLSCEQNLNHDAMYWYRQDPGQGLRLIYYSQIVNDFQKGDIAEGYSVSREKKESFPLTVTSAQKNPTAFYLCASSITPVDRDQYFGPGTRLTVT.

This chain connects TRBV7-8 to TRBJ1-2; 8 bases are a match to TRBD1. V lost 5 bases, J lost 3 bases, and 11 bases stayed unmatched. CDR1 SGHVS and CDR2 FQNEAQ come from the germline V gene. The CDR3 is 16 residues long. The CDR3 reads CASSNRQGSGHYGYTF. CDR3 sequence (DNA): TGTGCCAGCAGCAATCGACAGGGGTCAGGACACTATGGCTACACCTTC.

This chain uses TRBV7-9 with TRBJ2-1, with a possible D match to TRBD2 (5 bases). There are 15 residues in the CDR3. In germline, CDR1 is SEHNR, CDR2 FQNEAQ (reference sequence). Trimming took off 5 bases at V and 8 bases at J, with 19 bases between the two ends. The CDR3 sequence is CASSLGLLPDDEQFF. The CDR3 nucleotides are TGTGCCAGCAGCCTCGGACTTCTCCCAGACGATGAGCAGTTCTTC.

This chain links TRBV4-2 with TRBJ1-5, with TRBD1 as a possible D gene (6 bases). The V gene lost 4 bases and the J gene lost 4 bases, with 17 bases spanning the gap. The CDR3 has 16 amino acids. Germline CDR1 is LGHNA and CDR2 is YNFKEQ. The CDR3 loop is CASSRILGGNNQPQHF. The CDR3 DNA sequence: TGTGCCAGCAGCCGGATCCTAGGGGGTAATAATCAGCCCCAGCATTTT.

This chain connects TRBV4-1 to TRBJ2-5, with a weak D call TRBD2 (5 bases). CDR1 is MGHRA and CDR2 is YSYEKL in the germline V gene. The CDR3 extends over 13 amino acids. V lost 1 base to trimming and J lost 7 bases, with 10 bases between them. For the CDR3, the DNA is TGCGCCAGCAGCCAAGGACGGCGGGCGACCCAGTACTTC. It yields the protein CASSQGRRATQYF.

This clone was recorded only once. V and J are TRBV28 and TRBJ2-7; D might be TRBD1 (5 bases). The CDR3 spans 15 residues. Germline V gene lookup returns CDR1 MDHEN and CDR2 SYDVKM. Trimming shortened V by 3 bases and J by 0 bases, and 12 bases separated the two germline ends. CDR3 protein: CASSLKRGSSYEQYF. Here the CDR3 DNA reads TGTGCCAGCAGTTTGAAAAGGGGCTCCTCCTACGAGCAGTACTTC.

V gene TRBV2 combines with J gene TRBJ2-2; no firm D call. Trimming stripped 4 bases from V and 3 bases from J, with 12 bases between. The CDR3 totals 15 residues. Germline-derived CDR1 and CDR2 are SNHLY and FYNNEI. The CDR3 nucleotides are TGTGCCAGCAGTGTGGCAGGCAAACACACCGGGGAGCTGTTTTTT. It encodes CASSVAGKHTGELFF.

This clone was counted once. The chain uses TRBV6-1 and TRBJ2-3, with D possibly matching TRBD2 (6 bases). Per the germline V gene, CDR1 is MNHNS and CDR2 is SASEGT. The CDR3 totals 14 residues. V lost 6 bases to trimming and J lost 4 bases, with 14 bases between them. The CDR3 spells CASRGLVVSDTQYF. In nucleotides, the CDR3 is TGTGCCAGCAGGGGACTCGTAGTATCAGATACGCAGTATTTT.

V gene TRBV9 combines with J gene TRBJ2-3; 12 nucleotides agree with TRBD2. Germline assignment: CDR1 SGDLS and CDR2 YYNGEE. This CDR3 comprises 18 residues. Trimming cost V 4 bases and J 3 bases; bases outside gene matches: 12. The CDR3 DNA sequence: TGTGCCAGCAGCTCGTGGCCCAGGACTAGCGGGAAAACAGATACGCAGTATTTT. The encoded protein is CASSSWPRTSGKTDTQYF.

The rearrangement links TRBV7-8 to TRBJ1-2, with D perhaps TRBD1 (6 bases). V was clipped by 3 bases and J by 4 bases, with 15 bases between them. In germline, CDR1 is SGHVS, CDR2 FQNEAQ. The CDR3 loop spans 15 amino acids. CDR3 DNA sequence: TGTGCCAGCAGCTTGATAGGGGGAGTTTTCTATGGCTACACCTTC. This translates into CASSLIGGVFYGYTF.

The CDR3 bases are TGCAGCGTTGTGTGGGGGGGCTACGAGCAGTACTTC. This codes for CSVVWGGYEQYF. The chain uses TRBV29-1 and TRBJ2-7; TRBD2 matches at 7 bases. V was clipped by 4 bases and J by 3 bases; unmatched bases: 3. Germline V CDR1 and CDR2: SQVTM, ANQGSEA. CDR3 length equals 12 residues.